Following are 3 T cell receptor beta chains from one sample sequenced in a study of OX40 agonist ivuxolimab in advanced cancers. Using immunoSEQ multiplex PCR, the repertoire was profiled, and TCRdb retains in-frame clones only, with some absent. The sample includes approximately 38,000 clones, about 90% of them seen just once. Sequencing was performed on CD4+ or CD8+ T cells sorted from blood, taken in a trial of the OX40 agonist ivuxolimab. Receptors originate from an adult with an advanced solid tumor such as melanoma, head and neck, liver or kidney cancer.

This clone has only a few counts. This chain links TRBV7-8 with TRBJ2-1; 8 nucleotides agree with TRBD2. The V and J ends lost 0 bases and 3 bases, in that order; junction bases with no gene match: 7. The length of the CDR3 is 17 residues. From germline, CDR1 is SGHVS and CDR2 FQNEAQ. The CDR3 region has the DNA TGTGCCAGCAGCTTAGCGGTAGCGGGGATAAACTACAATGAGCAGTTCTTC. It yields the protein CASSLAVAGINYNEQFF.

The chain couples TRBV6-5 to TRBJ2-2, with D unresolved. CDR1 is MNHEY and CDR2 is SVGAGI in the germline V gene. The CDR3 has 15 amino acids. V was cut by 3 bases and J by 0 bases, with 8 bases left in between. CDR3 DNA: TGTGCCAGCAGTTATTTAGACGCGAACACCGGGGAGCTGTTTTTT. Its translation: CASSYLDANTGELFF.

This chain uses TRBV5-5 with TRBJ2-1; D gene unclear. Germline CDR1 SGHKS, CDR2 YYEKEE (reference sequence). This CDR3 has 15 amino acids. Deletions cut 6 bases from V and 7 bases from J, with 20 bases between. The CDR3: CASTQERVPRNEQFF. The CDR3 bases are TGTGCCAGCACCCAGGAAAGGGTCCCTAGGAATGAGCAGTTCTTC. Full variable domain (remainder filled in from reference TRBV5-5 and TRBJ2-1): DAGVTQSPTHLIKTRGQQVTLRCSPISGHKSVSWYQQVLGQGPQFIFQYYEKEERGRGNFPDRFSARQFPNYSSELNVNALLLGDSALYLCASTQERVPRNEQFFGPGTRLTVL.